This T cell receptor beta chain was documented in a study of blood T cell repertoires in COVID-19. About the research overall: Donors in the United States, Italy and Spain gave samples during acute or convalescent COVID-19. From T cells, B-cell-depleted T cells, or PBMCs came the material, which was cDNA or gDNA.

Only in-frame clones appear in the TCRdb table, and some are missing; sequencing was by immunoSEQ multiplex PCR. The sample holds 80,000 to 90,000 clones, about 85% seen once. Germline CDR1 and CDR2: MNHEY and SVGAGI. The CDR3 totals 16 residues. Trimming pared 0 bases from V and 5 bases from J, leaving 16 bases between. The chain links TRBV6-5 to TRBJ1-1; D not resolved. Sequencing was performed on peripheral blood. The sequence came from a woman aged 65 to 85 with acute or convalescent COVID-19. The CDR3 protein is CASSYSGIGGRTEAFF. Here the CDR3 DNA reads TGTGCCAGCAGTTACTCTGGAATTGGAGGCCGGACTGAAGCTTTCTTT.